This passage covers 18 T cell receptor beta chains from one sample sequenced in a study of cytomegalovirus exposure and HLA in healthy donors. Both 60 Vbeta primers and 13 Jbeta primers went into the PCR. Here immunoSEQ multiplex PCR was the method, and the copy in TCRdb shows in-frame clones only, minus some. The table has around 150,000 clones, 73% seen once; the top ten hold around 14%. Material: PBMCs. The receptor set was obtained from a human donor in good health.

This chain uses TRBV25-1 with TRBJ2-7; 14 positions agree with TRBD2. After removal of 6 bases from V and 7 bases from J, the junction contained 5 bases not matched to a gene. This CDR3 contains 14 residues. CDR1 is MGHDK and CDR2 is SYGVNS in the germline V gene. The CDR3 loop is CASSLGLAGGEQYF. CDR3 nucleotides: TGTGCCAGCAGCCTTGGACTAGCGGGAGGTGAGCAGTACTTC.

The J gene is TRBJ2-5, the V gene TRBV5-4; tentatively, D is TRBD2 (7 bases). Trimming removed 4 bases from V and 4 bases from J, with 14 bases in between. Germline CDR1 and CDR2: SGHNT and YYREEE (reference sequence). CDR3 length equals 14 residues. The CDR3 DNA sequence: TGTGCCAGCAGCACGGAAGGGGGGGGAGAGACCCAGTACTTC. Its protein product is CASSTEGGGETQYF.

The chain employs TRBV6-6 and TRBJ2-2; 8 positions agree with TRBD2. In germline, CDR1 is MNHNY, CDR2 SVGAGI (reference sequence). With 6 bases clipped from V and 0 bases from J, the junction kept 6 bases outside the gene matches. This CDR3 spans 16 amino acids. CDR3: CASSPLAVTNTGELFF. Written as DNA, the CDR3 is TGTGCCAGCAGCCCACTAGCGGTTACGAACACCGGGGAGCTGTTTTTT.

In DNA, the CDR3 is TGTGCCAGCAGTTTCCGGACAGGGGAGCTCGGCAATCAGCCCCAGCATTTT. Translating it yields CASSFRTGELGNQPQHF. V and J are TRBV28 and TRBJ1-5; 9 bases agree with TRBD1. Germline V CDR1 and CDR2: MDHEN, SYDVKM. After removal of 3 bases from V and 2 bases from J, the junction contained 8 bases not matched to a gene. This CDR3 has 17 residues.

The CDR3 spells CASSGGTTSTDTQYF. The CDR3 bases are TGTGCCAGCAGCGGGGGGACTACTAGCACAGATACGCAGTATTTT. The gene calls are TRBV11-2 and TRBJ2-3; TRBD2 aligns across 7 bases. Germline V gene lookup returns CDR1 SGHAT and CDR2 FQNNGV. V trimming: 5 bases; J trimming: 0 bases; junction bases outside the gene matches: 5. The CDR3 extends over 15 amino acids.

The V gene is TRBV27, the J gene TRBJ1-5, with TRBD1 identical over 10 bases. This CDR3 is 14 amino acids long. The J segment lost 6 bases and the V segment lost 6 bases, leaving 5 bases of the junction unmatched. Germline CDR1 MNHEY, CDR2 SMNVEV (reference sequence). In DNA, the CDR3 is TGTGCCAGCAGCAGACAGGGGGCGGGTCAGCCCCAGCATTTT. Translation gives CASSRQGAGQPQHF.

The chain recombines TRBV5-1 with TRBJ2-7; D gene unclear. This CDR3 is 14 amino acids long. Between the trimmed V and J ends, which lost 1 base and 3 bases, there was a span of 11 bases. Germline assignment: CDR1 SGHRS and CDR2 YFSETQ. CDR3 DNA: TGCGCCAGCAGCTTGATGTCTGCGGACTACGAGCAGTACTTC. This encodes CASSLMSADYEQYF. The full variable domain, in which reference TRBV5-1 and TRBJ2-7 provide the parts outside the CDR3, is KAGVTQTPRYLIKTRGQQVTLSCSPISGHRSVSWYQQTPGQGLQFLFEYFSETQRNKGNFPGRFSGRQFSNSRSEMNVSTLELGDSALYLCASSLMSADYEQYFGPGTRLTVT.

The chain recombines TRBV11-3 with TRBJ2-1, with 12 nucleotides matching TRBD1. Germline V gene data show CDR1 as SGHNT and CDR2 as YENEEA. The CDR3 length is 15 residues. V shed 5 bases, J shed 9 bases, and the junction held 8 bases outside the gene matches. CDR3 sequence (DNA): TGTGCCAGCAGCAAAAGTGGGACAGGGGGCGGTGAGCAGTTCTTC. This sequence encodes CASSKSGTGGGEQFF.

The rearrangement links TRBV27 to TRBJ2-4; D perhaps matches TRBD1 (5 bases). The CDR3 has 11 amino acids. Trimming left V 4 bases short and J 10 bases short, with 8 bases between. The germline V gene has CDR1 MNHEY and CDR2 SMNVEV (reference sequence). The CDR3 reads CASSSDKIQYF. The CDR3 DNA follows: TGTGCCAGCAGTTCGGACAAAATTCAGTACTTC.

The chain employs TRBV4-2 and TRBJ1-6; D call uncertain. The CDR3 runs 13 residues. V lost 1 base and J lost 7, with 5 bases in between. Germline values: CDR1 LGHNA, CDR2 YNFKEQ. The CDR3, as DNA: TGTGCCAGCAGCCAAGGCAGGAATTCACCCCTCCACTTT. It codes for CASSQGRNSPLHF.

This clone was observed once. The chain joins TRBV5-4 to TRBJ2-3, with 9 bases lining up with TRBD1. The CDR3 runs 15 residues. CDR1 is SGHNT and CDR2 is YYREEE in the germline V gene (reference sequence). The trim removed 4 bases at V and 2 bases at J, leaving 5 bases unmatched. This CDR3 is CASSPTGGSTDTQYF. The CDR3 DNA follows: TGTGCCAGCAGCCCTACAGGGGGCTCCACAGATACGCAGTATTTT.

V gene TRBV11-3 combines with J gene TRBJ1-6; TRBD1 might be the D (6 bases). Trimming shortened V by 1 base and J by 4 bases, and 14 bases separated the two germline ends. Germline V gene lookup returns CDR1 SGHNT and CDR2 YENEEA. The CDR3 sequence is 17 residues long. CDR3 DNA: TGTGCCAGCAGCTTAGTGGGGGCCCGAAATTATAATTCACCCCTCCACTTT. This gives the protein CASSLVGARNYNSPLHF. Full variable domain (remainder filled in from reference TRBV11-3 and TRBJ1-6): EAGVVQSPRYKIIEKKQPVAFWCNPISGHNTLYWYLQNLGQGPELLIRYENEEAVDDSQLPKDRFSAERLKGVDSTLKIQPAELGDSAVYLCASSLVGARNYNSPLHFGNGTRLTVT.

V usage is TRBV6-1 and J usage is TRBJ1-1, with D hard to call. Between the trimmed V and J ends, which lost 3 bases and 3 bases, there was a span of 8 bases. This CDR3 comprises 13 residues. Germline V gene data show CDR1 as MNHNS and CDR2 as SASEGT. This CDR3 is CASSDQIYTEAFF. CDR3 DNA: TGTGCCAGCAGTGATCAAATTTACACTGAAGCTTTCTTT.

The chain carries TRBV4-1 and TRBJ1-5; 9 nucleotides line up with TRBD1. The CDR3 has 16 residues. J gave up 4 bases and V 3 bases, and 7 bases lay outside the gene matches. Germline V gene lookup returns CDR1 MGHRA and CDR2 YSYEKL. The CDR3: CASSHPGQGINQPQHF. Here the CDR3 DNA reads TGCGCCAGCAGCCACCCCGGACAGGGGATTAATCAGCCCCAGCATTTT.

This rearrangement joins TRBV28 to TRBJ2-3; 10 bases are a match to TRBD1. The trim removed 4 bases at V and 7 bases at J, leaving 11 bases unmatched. Germline V CDR1 and CDR2: MDHEN, SYDVKM. This CDR3 has 16 amino acids. Here the CDR3 DNA reads TGTGCCAGCAGTTCGTCGACAGGGGGCGAACCTAATACGCAGTATTTT. Its translation: CASSSSTGGEPNTQYF.

The table lists this clone with a few counts. CDR3 coding DNA: TGTGCCAGCAGCTTGAAGGGGACTATTCAGTACTTC. Translation: CASSLKGTIQYF. V gene TRBV5-6 combines with J gene TRBJ2-4, with TRBD2 as a possible D gene (6 bases). V lost 1 base to trimming and J lost 10 bases, with 9 bases between them. CDR3 length equals 12 residues. Germline V gene lookup returns CDR1 SGHDT and CDR2 YYEEEE. Supplemented by reference TRBV5-6 and TRBJ2-4, the full variable domain reads DAGVTQSPTHLIKTRGQQVTLRCSPKSGHDTVSWYQQALGQGPQFIFQYYEEEERQRGNFPDRFSGHQFPNYSSELNVNALLLGDSALYLCASSLKGTIQYFGAGTRLSVL.

The chain uses TRBV11-3 and TRBJ2-5; D may be TRBD1 (6 bases). The CDR3 consists of 13 residues. In germline, CDR1 is SGHNT, CDR2 YENEEA. V lost 4 bases to trimming and J lost 1 base, with 7 bases between them. CDR3 in amino acids: CASSSDSQETQYF. CDR3 coding DNA: TGTGCCAGCAGCTCGGACAGCCAAGAGACCCAGTACTTC. Full variable domain (rest looked up from reference TRBV11-3 and TRBJ2-5): EAGVVQSPRYKIIEKKQPVAFWCNPISGHNTLYWYLQNLGQGPELLIRYENEEAVDDSQLPKDRFSAERLKGVDSTLKIQPAELGDSAVYLCASSSDSQETQYFGPGTRLLVL.

The genes are TRBV5-4 and TRBJ1-5; 8 bases are shared with TRBD1. Germline lookup yields CDR1 SGHNT and CDR2 YYREEE (reference sequence). V lost 4 bases and J lost 6; bases outside the gene matches: 12. The CDR3 is made up of 16 amino acids. The DNA of the CDR3 is TGTGCCAGCAGCAAGGACAGGGAGCCCCCTATTCAGCCCCAGCATTTT. This translates into CASSKDREPPIQPQHF.